Described below is a single TCR beta chain sequence and its context. Trimming removed 2 bases at V and 4 bases at J, with 6 bases between. Germline lookup yields CDR1 SGHTA and CDR2 FQGNSA. The CDR3 sequence is 12 residues long. This sample was included in a study of Ad26.COV2.S vaccination and SARS-CoV-2 variants. TCRdb's copy holds only in-frame clones and misses some; the assay was immunoSEQ multiplex PCR. Of approximately 480,000 clones in the sample, approximately 88% were seen once. The treatment was: roughly 18 received Ad26.COV2.S at low or high dose, single or two shots; 5 received placebo; per-sample allocation not given. Sampling was done on day 63 after the first vaccine or placebo injection.

This receptor was obtained from a person aged 18 to 59 who received the Ad26.COV2.S COVID-19 vaccine or a placebo. This chain joins TRBV7-2 and TRBJ2-7; D is ambiguous. The sample was peripheral blood, taken in a trial of Ad26.COV2.S vaccine versus placebo. The CDR3 loop is CASSLYGYEQYF. CDR3 sequence (DNA): TGTGCCAGCAGCTTATACGGGTACGAGCAGTACTTC.